What follows is one TCR beta chain and its context. This sample stems from a study of OX40 agonist ivuxolimab in advanced cancers. Profiling relied on immunoSEQ multiplex PCR, and the TCRdb table lists in-frame clones only, not all of them. Found here are fewer than 85,000 clones, approximately 86% of them singletons; the top ten hold over 0.65%. CDR1 SGHDN and CDR2 FVKESK come from the germline V gene. V was shortened by 3 bases and J by 4 bases, with 15 bases between the two germline ends. The CDR3 consists of 15 residues. This TCR was sampled from an adult with an advanced solid tumor such as melanoma, head and neck, liver or kidney cancer. The J gene is TRBJ2-5, the V gene TRBV14; D may be TRBD1 (6 bases). Sequences were derived from CD4+ or CD8+ T cells sorted from blood, sampled in a trial of the OX40 agonist ivuxolimab. CDR3 bases: TGTGCCAGCAGCCAGGGCAGGGGTTGGGGAGAGACCCAGTACTTC. This encodes CASSQGRGWGETQYF.